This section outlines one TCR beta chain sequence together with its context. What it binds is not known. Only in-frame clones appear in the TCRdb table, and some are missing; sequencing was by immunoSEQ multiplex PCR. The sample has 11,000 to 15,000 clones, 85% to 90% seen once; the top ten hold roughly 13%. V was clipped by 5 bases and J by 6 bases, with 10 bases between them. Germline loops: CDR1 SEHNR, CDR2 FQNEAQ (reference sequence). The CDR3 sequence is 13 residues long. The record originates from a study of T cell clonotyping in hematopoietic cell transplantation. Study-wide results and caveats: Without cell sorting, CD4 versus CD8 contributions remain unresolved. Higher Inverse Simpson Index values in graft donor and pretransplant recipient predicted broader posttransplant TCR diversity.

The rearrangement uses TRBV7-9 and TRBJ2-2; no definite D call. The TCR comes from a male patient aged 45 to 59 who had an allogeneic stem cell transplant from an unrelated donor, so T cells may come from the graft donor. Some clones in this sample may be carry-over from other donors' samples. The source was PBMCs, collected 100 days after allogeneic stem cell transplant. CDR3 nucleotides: TGTGCCAGCAGCCCCTACATCGCCGGGGAGCTGTTTTTT. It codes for CASSPYIAGELFF.